The clone carrying this T cell receptor (beta chain) has a handful of counts. Its cognate antigen is unknown. Germline V CDR1 and CDR2: MNHNS, SASEGT. The CDR3 is 16 amino acids. Trimming stripped 2 bases from V and 0 bases from J, with 11 bases between. Amplified regions were TCR beta CDR3 sequences from RNA transcripts. When the TCR CDR3 underwent first-round RT-PCR, the HTBI primer set was used. TCRdb reprocessed the multiplex PCR reads with MiXCR, giving one entry per CDR3 protein. Of 400,000 to 600,000 distinct CDR3 sequences in the sample, 15% to 20% were seen once. The data derive from a study of T cells in Graves' hyperthyroidism and ophthalmopathy. Findings of the study overall: Before onset, by a median of approximately 5.9 months, the model predicted ophthalmopathy.

Ophthalmopathy in the patients scored at least 3 on Clinical Activity Score and at least 4 on NOSPECS grade, lasting under 3 months. Criteria for exclusion of patients were uncontrolled infection, other autoimmune disease, pregnancy or lactation. Fresh 10 ml peripheral blood yielded PBMCs. The TCR comes from a young woman with Graves' ophthalmopathy. Sample: blood. This sequence joins TRBV6-1 and TRBJ2-4; D unresolved. The CDR3 DNA is TGTGCCAGCAGTGAATACCAATTACTAGCCAAAAACATTCAGTACTTC. Its translation: CASSEYQLLAKNIQYF.